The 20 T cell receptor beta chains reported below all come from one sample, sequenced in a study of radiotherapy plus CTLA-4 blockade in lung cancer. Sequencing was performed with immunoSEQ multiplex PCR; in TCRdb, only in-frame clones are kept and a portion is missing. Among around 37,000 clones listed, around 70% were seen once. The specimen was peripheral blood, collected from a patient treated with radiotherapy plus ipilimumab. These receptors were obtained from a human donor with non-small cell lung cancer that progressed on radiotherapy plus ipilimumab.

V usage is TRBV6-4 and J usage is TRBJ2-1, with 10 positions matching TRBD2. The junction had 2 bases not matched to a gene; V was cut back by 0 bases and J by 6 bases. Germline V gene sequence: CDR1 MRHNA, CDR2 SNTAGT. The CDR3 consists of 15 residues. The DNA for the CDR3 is TGTGCCAGCAGTGACTCTAGCGGGGGGCCCAATGAGCAGTTCTTC. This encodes CASSDSSGGPNEQFF.

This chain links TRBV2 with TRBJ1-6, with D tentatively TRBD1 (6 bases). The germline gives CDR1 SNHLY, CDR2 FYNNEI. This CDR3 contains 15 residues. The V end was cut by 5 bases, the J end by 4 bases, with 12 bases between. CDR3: CASSLGRGYNSPLHF. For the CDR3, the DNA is TGTGCCAGCAGTCTAGGGAGGGGGTATAATTCACCCCTCCACTTT.

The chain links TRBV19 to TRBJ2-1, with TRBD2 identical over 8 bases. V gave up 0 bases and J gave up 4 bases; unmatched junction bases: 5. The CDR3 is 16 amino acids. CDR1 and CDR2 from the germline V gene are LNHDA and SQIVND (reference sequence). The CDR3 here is CASSIDASGFYNEQFF. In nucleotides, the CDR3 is TGTGCCAGTAGTATAGATGCTAGCGGGTTTTACAATGAGCAGTTCTTC.

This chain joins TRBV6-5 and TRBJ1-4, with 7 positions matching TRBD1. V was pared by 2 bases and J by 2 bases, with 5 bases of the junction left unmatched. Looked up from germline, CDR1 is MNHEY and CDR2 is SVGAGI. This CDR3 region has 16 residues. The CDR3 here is CASSYRGQVTNEKLFF. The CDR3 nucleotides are TGTGCCAGCAGTTACCGAGGACAGGTCACTAATGAAAAACTGTTTTTT.

This CDR3 reads CASRPTGGGNQPQHF. DNA of the CDR3: TGTGCCAGCAGACCTACAGGAGGAGGCAATCAGCCCCAGCATTTT. The V and J genes are TRBV6-5 and TRBJ1-5; TRBD1 is a possible D gene (5 bases). The length of the CDR3 is 15 residues. The germline CDR1 and CDR2 sequences are MNHEY and SVGAGI. Trimming removed 6 bases from V and 2 bases from J, with 14 bases in between.

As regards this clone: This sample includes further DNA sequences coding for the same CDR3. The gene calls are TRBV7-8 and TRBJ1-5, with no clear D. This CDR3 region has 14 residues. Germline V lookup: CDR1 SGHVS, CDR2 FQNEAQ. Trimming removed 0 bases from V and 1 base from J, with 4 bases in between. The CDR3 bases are TGTGCCAGCAGCTTAGCGCGAAGCAATCAGCCCCAGCATTTT. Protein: CASSLARSNQPQHF.

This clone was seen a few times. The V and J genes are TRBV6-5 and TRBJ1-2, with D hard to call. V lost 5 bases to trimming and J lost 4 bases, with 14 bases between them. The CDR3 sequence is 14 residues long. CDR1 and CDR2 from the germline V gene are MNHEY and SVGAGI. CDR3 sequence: CASSKERSGYGYTF. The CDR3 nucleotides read TGTGCCAGCAGTAAAGAACGATCCGGCTATGGCTACACCTTC.

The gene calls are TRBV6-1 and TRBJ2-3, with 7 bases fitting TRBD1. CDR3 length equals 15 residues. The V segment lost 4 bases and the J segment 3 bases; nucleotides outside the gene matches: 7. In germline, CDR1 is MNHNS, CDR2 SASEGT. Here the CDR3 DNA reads TGTGCCAGCAGTGCCCTGACAGGGAATACAGATACGCAGTATTTT. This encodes CASSALTGNTDTQYF.

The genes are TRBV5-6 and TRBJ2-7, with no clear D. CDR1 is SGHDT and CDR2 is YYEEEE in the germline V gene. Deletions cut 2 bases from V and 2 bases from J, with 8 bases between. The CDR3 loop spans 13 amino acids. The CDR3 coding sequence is TGTGCCAGCAGCTTAGGAGAAGCCTACGAGCAGTACTTC. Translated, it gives CASSLGEAYEQYF.

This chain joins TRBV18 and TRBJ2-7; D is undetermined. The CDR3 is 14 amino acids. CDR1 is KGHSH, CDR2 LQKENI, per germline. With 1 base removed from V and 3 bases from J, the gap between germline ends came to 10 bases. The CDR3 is CASSPQNGNYEQYF. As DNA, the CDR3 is TGTGCCAGCTCACCACAGAACGGCAACTACGAGCAGTACTTC. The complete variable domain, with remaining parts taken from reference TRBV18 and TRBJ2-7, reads NAGVMQNPRHLVRRRGQEARLRCSPMKGHSHVYWYRQLPEEGLKFMVYLQKENIIDESGMPKERFSAEFPKEGPSILRIQQVVRGDSAAYFCASSPQNGNYEQYFGPGTRLTVT.

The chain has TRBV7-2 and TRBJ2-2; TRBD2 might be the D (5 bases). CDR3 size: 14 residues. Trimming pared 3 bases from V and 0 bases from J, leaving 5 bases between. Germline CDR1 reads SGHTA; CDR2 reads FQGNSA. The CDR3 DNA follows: TGTGCCAGCAGCTTCGGGGCGAACACCGGGGAGCTGTTTTTT. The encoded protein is CASSFGANTGELFF.

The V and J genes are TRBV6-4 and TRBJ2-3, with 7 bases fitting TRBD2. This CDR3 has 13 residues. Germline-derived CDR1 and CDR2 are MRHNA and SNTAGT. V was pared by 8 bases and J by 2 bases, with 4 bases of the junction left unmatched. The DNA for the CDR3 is TGTGCCAGCGGGGAGGGCCACACAGATACGCAGTATTTT. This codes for CASGEGHTDTQYF.

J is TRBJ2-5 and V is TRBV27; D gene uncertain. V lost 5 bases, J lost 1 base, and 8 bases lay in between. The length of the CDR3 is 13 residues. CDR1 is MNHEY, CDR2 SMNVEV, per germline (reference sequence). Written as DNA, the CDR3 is TGTGCCAGCAGTGCAGTCTTCCAAGAGACCCAGTACTTC. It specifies CASSAVFQETQYF.

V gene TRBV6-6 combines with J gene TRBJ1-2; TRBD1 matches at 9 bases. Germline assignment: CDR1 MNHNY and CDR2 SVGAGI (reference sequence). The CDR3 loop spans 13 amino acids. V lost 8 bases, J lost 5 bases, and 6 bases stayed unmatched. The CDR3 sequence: CASLTGTGYGYTF. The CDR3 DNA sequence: TGTGCCAGCCTCACCGGGACAGGGTATGGCTACACCTTC.

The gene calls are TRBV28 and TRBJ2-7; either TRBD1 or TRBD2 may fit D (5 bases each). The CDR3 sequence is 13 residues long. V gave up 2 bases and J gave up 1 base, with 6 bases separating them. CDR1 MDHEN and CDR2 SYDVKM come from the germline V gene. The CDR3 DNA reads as TGTGCCAGCAGTTTAGGGGGTTCCTACGAGCAGTACTTC. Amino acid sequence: CASSLGGSYEQYF.

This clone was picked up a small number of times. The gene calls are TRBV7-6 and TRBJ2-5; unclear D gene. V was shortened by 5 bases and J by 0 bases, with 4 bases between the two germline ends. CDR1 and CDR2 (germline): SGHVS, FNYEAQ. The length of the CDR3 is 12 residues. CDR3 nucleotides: TGTGCCAGCAGCGTGTACCAAGAGACCCAGTACTTC. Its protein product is CASSVYQETQYF.

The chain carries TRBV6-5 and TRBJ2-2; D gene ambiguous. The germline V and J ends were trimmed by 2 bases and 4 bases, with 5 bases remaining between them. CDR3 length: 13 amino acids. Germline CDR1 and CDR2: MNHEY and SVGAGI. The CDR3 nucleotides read TGTGCCAGCAGTTACCCCGGCACCGGGGAGCTGTTTTTT. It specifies CASSYPGTGELFF.

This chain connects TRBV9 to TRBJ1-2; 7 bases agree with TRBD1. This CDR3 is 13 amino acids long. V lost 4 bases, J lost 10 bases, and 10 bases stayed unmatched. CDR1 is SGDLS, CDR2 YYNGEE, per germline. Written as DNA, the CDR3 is TGTGCCAGCAGCTCGAGTCCGGGACAGCCCTACACCTTC. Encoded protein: CASSSSPGQPYTF. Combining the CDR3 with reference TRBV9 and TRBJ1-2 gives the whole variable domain DSGVTQTPKHLITATGQRVTLRCSPRSGDLSVYWYQQSLDQGLQFLIQYYNGEERAKGNILERFSAQQFPDLHSELNLSSLELGDSALYFCASSSSPGQPYTFGSGTRLTVV.

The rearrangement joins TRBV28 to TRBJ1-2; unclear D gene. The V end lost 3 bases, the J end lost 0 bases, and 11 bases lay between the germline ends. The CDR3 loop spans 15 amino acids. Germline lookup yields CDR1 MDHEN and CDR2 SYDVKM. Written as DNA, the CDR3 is TGTGCCAGCAGTTTTTCGATAGGCGCTAACTATGGCTACACCTTC. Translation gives CASSFSIGANYGYTF.

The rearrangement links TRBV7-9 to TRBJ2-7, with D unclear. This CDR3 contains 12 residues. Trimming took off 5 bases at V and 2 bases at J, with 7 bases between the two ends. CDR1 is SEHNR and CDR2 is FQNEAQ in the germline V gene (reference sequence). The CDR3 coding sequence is TGTGCCAGCAGCCCCGACCCCTACGAGCAGTACTTC. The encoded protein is CASSPDPYEQYF.